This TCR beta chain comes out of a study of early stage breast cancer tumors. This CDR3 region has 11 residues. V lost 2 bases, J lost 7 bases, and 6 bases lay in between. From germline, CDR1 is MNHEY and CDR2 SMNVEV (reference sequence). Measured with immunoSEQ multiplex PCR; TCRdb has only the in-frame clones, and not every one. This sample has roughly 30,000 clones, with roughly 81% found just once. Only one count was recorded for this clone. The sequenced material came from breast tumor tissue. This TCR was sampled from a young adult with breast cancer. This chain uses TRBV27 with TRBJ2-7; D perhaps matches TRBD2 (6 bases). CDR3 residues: CASSLGGEQYF. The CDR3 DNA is TGTGCCAGCAGTTTAGGGGGGGAGCAGTACTTC.